This entry lists 10 T cell receptor beta chains sequenced from one sample in a study of T cell responses to AZD1222 COVID-19 vaccine. Sequencing was performed with immunoSEQ multiplex PCR; in TCRdb, only in-frame clones are kept and a portion is missing. Among fewer than 200,000 clones, approximately 94% were seen once, and the ten largest hold less than 3%. Material: peripheral blood, obtained on day 0 of AZD1222 vaccination. The receptor source for this set is an adult in good health.

The CDR3 DNA sequence: TGTGCCAGCAGCTTAGTGGAGGGGACAGGGGACAGGAACACTGAAGCTTTCTTT. Translated, it gives CASSLVEGTGDRNTEAFF. The rearrangement joins TRBV7-9 to TRBJ1-1, with 10 nucleotides matching TRBD1. The CDR3 has 18 residues. Germline CDR1 reads SEHNR; CDR2 reads FQNEAQ (reference sequence). The V and J ends lost 1 base and 1 base, in that order; junction bases with no gene match: 9.

This chain joins TRBV29-1 and TRBJ2-2; 7 bases map to TRBD2. CDR3 length equals 13 residues. Germline V gene sequence: CDR1 SQVTM, CDR2 ANQGSEA. V lost 7 bases and J lost 1; bases outside the gene matches: 3. CDR3 sequence reads: CSATSENTGELFF. CDR3 nucleotide sequence: TGCAGCGCCACTAGCGAGAACACCGGGGAGCTGTTTTTT.

This clone was detected a few times. Other DNA sequences from this sample encode an identical CDR3 as well. The chain combines TRBV19 with TRBJ1-5; 8 bases agree with TRBD1. This CDR3 contains 15 residues. Germline CDR1 and CDR2: LNHDA and SQIVND (reference sequence). The J segment lost 0 bases and the V segment lost 6 bases, leaving 4 bases of the junction unmatched. Written as DNA, the CDR3 is TGTGCCAGTAGGTTGGACAGGGCTAGCAATCAGCCCCAGCATTTT. It encodes CASRLDRASNQPQHF. Full variable domain (outside the CDR3, taken from reference TRBV19 and TRBJ1-5): DGGITQSPKYLFRKEGQNVTLSCEQNLNHDAMYWYRQDPGQGLRLIYYSQIVNDFQKGDIAEGYSVSREKKESFPLTVTSAQKNPTAFYLCASRLDRASNQPQHFGDGTRLSIL.

This clone was found once. V is TRBV6-6 and J is TRBJ2-1, with D tentatively TRBD2 (9 bases). The CDR3 covers 17 residues. CDR1 is MNHNY and CDR2 is SVGAGI in the germline V gene (reference sequence). V shed 5 bases and J shed 9 bases, with 26 bases lying between them. The CDR3 region is CASSPDGLALDRGEQFF. CDR3 DNA: TGTGCCAGCAGTCCCGATGGACTAGCGTTAGACAGGGGTGAGCAGTTCTTC.

The V call is TRBV19, the J call TRBJ1-5, with a weak D call TRBD1 (5 bases). Germline values: CDR1 LNHDA, CDR2 SQIVND (reference sequence). The CDR3 extends over 15 amino acids. The V gene lost 5 bases and the J gene lost 5 bases, with 16 bases spanning the gap. The CDR3 reads CASSWSWGSDQPQHF. The CDR3 DNA follows: TGTGCCAGTAGTTGGAGTTGGGGGAGTGATCAGCCCCAGCATTTT. The whole variable domain, filled in from reference TRBV19 and TRBJ1-5, reads DGGITQSPKYLFRKEGQNVTLSCEQNLNHDAMYWYRQDPGQGLRLIYYSQIVNDFQKGDIAEGYSVSREKKESFPLTVTSAQKNPTAFYLCASSWSWGSDQPQHFGDGTRLSIL.

The V call is TRBV10-1, the J call TRBJ2-7, with TRBD2 as a possible D gene (6 bases). Germline V gene sequence: CDR1 WNHNN, CDR2 SYGVQD (reference sequence). This CDR3 comprises 16 residues. Trimming stripped 1 base from V and 5 bases from J, with 18 bases between. This CDR3 reads CASSEFPSGGVNEQYF. CDR3 DNA: TGCGCCAGCAGTGAGTTCCCGAGCGGAGGGGTGAACGAGCAGTACTTC.

The chain joins TRBV5-1 to TRBJ2-2; the D call may be TRBD1 or TRBD2 (5 bases each). Germline CDR1 and CDR2: SGHRS and YFSETQ. The CDR3 covers 17 residues. V lost 0 bases to trimming and J lost 2 bases, with 14 bases between them. The CDR3 spells CASSLVIGAGNTGELFF. The CDR3 coding sequence is TGCGCCAGCAGCTTGGTCATAGGGGCGGGCAACACCGGGGAGCTGTTTTTT.

The chain employs TRBV6-5 and TRBJ1-1; D is uncertain. CDR1 is MNHEY, CDR2 SVGAGI, per germline. The CDR3 is 14 amino acids. Deletions cut 0 bases from V and 0 bases from J, with 5 bases between. The CDR3 spells CASSYSDVNTEAFF. The CDR3 DNA sequence: TGTGCCAGCAGTTACTCGGACGTGAACACTGAAGCTTTCTTT.

A few counts support this clone. The V and J genes are TRBV10-3 and TRBJ2-1; 11 bases match TRBD2. From germline, CDR1 is ENHRY and CDR2 SYGVKD. The trim removed 0 bases at V and 6 bases at J, leaving 4 bases unmatched. This CDR3 has 16 residues. The CDR3 sequence is CAISESGLAVSNEQFF. CDR3 sequence (DNA): TGTGCCATCAGTGAGTCGGGACTAGCGGTATCCAATGAGCAGTTCTTC.

The chain employs TRBV29-1 and TRBJ2-1, with 11 bases that match TRBD1. From germline, CDR1 is SQVTM and CDR2 ANQGSEA. This CDR3 is 15 amino acids long. V dropped 3 bases and J dropped 6; count of bases not matched to a gene: 7. The CDR3 spells CSVETGTGGVNEQFF. The CDR3 coding sequence is TGCAGCGTTGAGACCGGGACAGGGGGGGTCAATGAGCAGTTCTTC.